The next 21 T cell receptor beta chains were all read from a single sample in a study of OX40 agonist ivuxolimab in advanced cancers. The library was generated by the immunoSEQ multiplex PCR assay. TCRdb carries this immuneACCESS record with in-frame sequences only. Its versions omit some clonotypes, under half of them owing to an unresolved V gene in the studies checked, with the rest unexplained. Within this sample are about 17,000 clones, with more than 85% of them counted one time only. Roughly 25% of the sample lies in the top ten. The sample was CD4+ or CD8+ T cells sorted from blood, taken in a trial of the OX40 agonist ivuxolimab. Receptors were obtained from an adult with an advanced solid tumor such as melanoma, head and neck, liver or kidney cancer.

This clone was seen a few times. CDR3 in amino acids: CASTPRNTEAFF. The DNA for the CDR3 is TGTGCCTCGACACCGAGGAACACTGAAGCTTTCTTT. The chain joins TRBV30 to TRBJ1-1; no reliable D call. V gave up 7 bases and J gave up 1 base, with 10 bases separating them. Per germline, CDR1 GTSNPN and CDR2 SVGIG (reference sequence). CDR3 size: 12 residues.

The V call is TRBV19, the J call TRBJ2-1, with D perhaps TRBD1 or TRBD2 (5 bases each). Germline V gene sequence: CDR1 LNHDA, CDR2 SQIVND (reference sequence). CDR3 length equals 15 residues. V was shortened by 2 bases and J by 4 bases, with 12 bases between the two germline ends. CDR3 in DNA: TGTGCCAGTAGTATATCCGGGGCGGCGTACAATGAGCAGTTCTTC. This translates into CASSISGAAYNEQFF.

V gene TRBV27 combines with J gene TRBJ1-1, with TRBD1 matching 8 bases. CDR1 is MNHEY, CDR2 SMNVEV, per germline (reference sequence). This CDR3 has 16 amino acids. Trimming took 3 bases from V and 2 from J; bases not matched to a gene: 8. In DNA form, the CDR3 reads TGTGCCAGCAGTTTTAAACAGGGACAGGTCAACACTGAAGCTTTCTTT. This translates into CASSFKQGQVNTEAFF.

The CDR3 region is CASSLVFSGSTYNEQFF. The CDR3 nucleotides read TGTGCCAGCAGCTTAGTTTTCAGCGGGTCCACCTACAATGAGCAGTTCTTC. This rearrangement joins TRBV11-2 to TRBJ2-1; D might be TRBD2 (6 bases). The V gene lost 1 base and the J gene lost 2 bases, with 15 bases spanning the gap. The CDR3 extends over 17 amino acids. Germline V gene data show CDR1 as SGHAT and CDR2 as FQNNGV.

This chain uses TRBV6-4 with TRBJ2-2, with a possible D match to TRBD2 (6 bases). V lost 0 bases and J lost 8, with 13 bases in between. This CDR3 is built from 15 residues. Germline V CDR1 and CDR2: MRHNA, SNTAGT. The CDR3 bases are TGTGCCAGCAGTGACTCGGGCGGGGAGACGGGGGAGCTGTTTTTT. As protein: CASSDSGGETGELFF.

The chain is built from TRBV7-6 and TRBJ2-5; 10 bases align to TRBD2. Germline V gene lookup returns CDR1 SGHVS and CDR2 FNYEAQ. After removal of 5 bases from V and 4 bases from J, the junction contained 10 bases not matched to a gene. CDR3 length: 16 residues. DNA for the CDR3: TGTGCCAGCAGCATAATCCCGGGACTAGCGACAGAGACCCAGTACTTC. It codes for CASSIIPGLATETQYF.

This clone was seen only a few times. The CDR3 sequence is CASSFRTGGPHEQYF. CDR3 DNA: TGTGCCAGCAGTTTCCGGACAGGGGGCCCCCACGAGCAGTACTTC. This chain joins TRBV6-1 and TRBJ2-7; 11 bases agree with TRBD1. CDR1 and CDR2 (germline): MNHNS, SASEGT. Trimming took 5 bases from V and 5 from J; bases not matched to a gene: 8. The CDR3 is 15 amino acids.

This clone is a singleton in its sample. The rearrangement uses TRBV28 and TRBJ1-5; TRBD1 aligns across 7 bases. J was trimmed by 4 bases and V by 8 bases; bases with no gene match: 8. The CDR3 extends over 14 amino acids. Germline V gene data show CDR1 as MDHEN and CDR2 as SYDVKM. CDR3 sequence reads: CASSDGRGNQPQHF. As DNA, the CDR3 is TGTGCCAGCTCAGACGGCAGGGGGAATCAGCCCCAGCATTTT. Looking up the rest from reference TRBV28 and TRBJ1-5 gives the full variable domain: DVKVTQSSRYLVKRTGEKVFLECVQDMDHENMFWYRQDPGLGLRLIYFSYDVKMKEKGDIPEGYSVSREKKERFSLILESASTNQTSMYLCASSDGRGNQPQHFGDGTRLSIL.

The V call is TRBV6-7, the J call TRBJ2-3, with 7 bases aligning to TRBD1. TRBV6-7 has ORF status, its function being uncertain. The CDR3 loop spans 17 amino acids. Trimming cost V 1 base and J 0 bases; bases outside gene matches: 7. The CDR3 sequence is CASSYFHPGGSTDTQYF. DNA of the CDR3: TGTGCCAGCAGTTACTTCCACCCAGGGGGTAGCACAGATACGCAGTATTTT.

V gene TRBV5-6 combines with J gene TRBJ2-5, with D unclear. Germline CDR1 is SGHDT and CDR2 is YYEEEE. V was cut by 3 bases and J by 5 bases, with 8 bases left in between. This CDR3 has 12 amino acids. The CDR3 DNA is TGTGCCAGCAGCTCGGGTCGGGAGACCCAGTACTTC. Amino acid sequence: CASSSGRETQYF.

The chain joins TRBV19 to TRBJ1-1; D remains ambiguous. The germline CDR1 and CDR2 sequences are LNHDA and SQIVND (reference sequence). V was clipped by 5 bases and J by 1 base, with 14 bases between them. There are 15 residues in the CDR3. The DNA for the CDR3 is TGTGCCAGTAGTTTCGGCCCGGGCACGAACACTGAAGCTTTCTTT. It translates to CASSFGPGTNTEAFF. The whole variable domain, filled in from reference TRBV19 and TRBJ1-1, reads DGGITQSPKYLFRKEGQNVTLSCEQNLNHDAMYWYRQDPGQGLRLIYYSQIVNDFQKGDIAEGYSVSREKKESFPLTVTSAQKNPTAFYLCASSFGPGTNTEAFFGQGTRLTVV.

This chain connects TRBV13 to TRBJ1-2; 9 bases line up with TRBD1. Per the germline V gene, CDR1 is PRHDT and CDR2 is FYEKMQ (reference sequence). V lost 5 bases and J lost 2; bases outside the gene matches: 12. This CDR3 has 17 amino acids. CDR3 in DNA: TGTGCCAGCAGCCCTGGGACAGGGTGGGCCTTAAACTATGGCTACACCTTC. Its protein is CASSPGTGWALNYGYTF.

The CDR3 region is CASSFQTRTVYEQYF. The CDR3 DNA sequence: TGTGCCAGCAGCTTCCAAACTCGTACGGTTTACGAGCAGTACTTC. This chain links TRBV28 with TRBJ2-7; D ambiguous. The CDR3 totals 15 residues. The V and J ends lost 6 bases and 4 bases respectively, with 19 bases between them. The germline V gene has CDR1 MDHEN and CDR2 SYDVKM.

In its sample, this clone was seen once. The chain carries TRBV9 and TRBJ2-3; a weak D match, TRBD2 (6 bases). V lost 5 bases and J 3 bases, leaving 22 bases between the germline ends. This CDR3 region has 17 residues. Germline V gene sequence: CDR1 SGDLS, CDR2 YYNGEE. The CDR3 DNA reads TGTGCCAGCAGGGAGTTCGCCCGTACGGAGGGGACAGATACGCAGTATTTT. Its translation is CASREFARTEGTDTQYF.

V usage is TRBV10-1 and J usage is TRBJ2-2; perhaps TRBD1 as D (5 bases). V gave up 3 bases and J gave up 5 bases, with 10 bases separating them. From germline, CDR1 is WNHNN and CDR2 SYGVQD (reference sequence). The CDR3 has 14 residues. CDR3 sequence: CASSDRSGTGELFF. For the CDR3, the DNA is TGCGCCAGCAGTGACCGATCAGGGACCGGGGAGCTGTTTTTT.

Points on this clone: A clone one base away is much larger, so this may be a read error. This sequence joins TRBV19 and TRBJ1-5; 8 positions agree with TRBD1. The length of the CDR3 is 15 residues. Germline CDR1 LNHDA, CDR2 SQIVND (reference sequence). With 3 bases clipped from V and 2 bases from J, the junction kept 3 bases outside the gene matches. The CDR3 here is CASSMGQAGNQPQHF. Written as DNA, the CDR3 is TGTGCCAGTAGTATGGGACAGGCGGGCAATCAGCCCCAGCATTTT.

This clone appeared a few times. This chain connects TRBV6-6 to TRBJ2-2; D is perhaps TRBD2 (6 bases). This CDR3 is built from 15 residues. The germline gives CDR1 MNHNY, CDR2 SVGAGI (reference sequence). V lost 5 bases and J lost 5, with 15 bases in between. The CDR3 spells CASSPWTGGTGELFF. DNA of the CDR3: TGTGCCAGCAGTCCCTGGACCGGAGGGACCGGGGAGCTGTTTTTT.

With respect to this clone: Germline and junction disagree at one end, which may indicate a read error. V and J are TRBV10-3 and TRBJ1-2; 8 nucleotides match TRBD1. The CDR3 is 16 amino acids. Germline CDR1 ENHRY, CDR2 SYGVKD. The CDR3 loop reads CASSISGTGASYGYTF. The CDR3 nucleotides are TGTGCCAGCAGTATTTCCGGGACAGGAGCCTCCTATGGCTACACCTTC.

This chain links TRBV2 with TRBJ1-6; D is possibly TRBD1 (5 bases). CDR3 length: 16 amino acids. Trimming cost V 1 base and J 0 bases, with 7 bases left between them. Germline values: CDR1 SNHLY, CDR2 FYNNEI. For the CDR3, the DNA is TGTGCCAGCAGTGAAGGGGGGAGCTCCTATAATTCACCCCTCCACTTT. Translation gives CASSEGGSSYNSPLHF.

CDR3 in amino acids: CASRAGTGSYEQYF. In DNA form, the CDR3 reads TGTGCCAGCAGGGCCGGGACGGGATCCTACGAGCAGTACTTC. The chain recombines TRBV6-6 with TRBJ2-7; tentatively, D is TRBD1 or TRBD2 (5 bases each). The V and J ends lost 6 bases and 1 base respectively, with 13 bases between them. The CDR3 length is 14 residues. Germline loops: CDR1 MNHNY, CDR2 SVGAGI (reference sequence).

V gene TRBV9 combines with J gene TRBJ2-5; D is possibly TRBD1 or TRBD2 (5 bases each). This CDR3 contains 16 residues. In germline, CDR1 is SGDLS, CDR2 YYNGEE. Trimming shortened V by 3 bases and J by 5 bases, and 20 bases separated the two germline ends. In DNA form, the CDR3 reads TGTGCCAGCAGCGACCCCCCTGGGGGTCCTTGGGAGACCCAGTACTTC. Encoded protein: CASSDPPGGPWETQYF. Using reference TRBV9 and TRBJ2-5 for the parts outside the CDR3, the full variable domain is DSGVTQTPKHLITATGQRVTLRCSPRSGDLSVYWYQQSLDQGLQFLIQYYNGEERAKGNILERFSAQQFPDLHSELNLSSLELGDSALYFCASSDPPGGPWETQYFGPGTRLLVL.